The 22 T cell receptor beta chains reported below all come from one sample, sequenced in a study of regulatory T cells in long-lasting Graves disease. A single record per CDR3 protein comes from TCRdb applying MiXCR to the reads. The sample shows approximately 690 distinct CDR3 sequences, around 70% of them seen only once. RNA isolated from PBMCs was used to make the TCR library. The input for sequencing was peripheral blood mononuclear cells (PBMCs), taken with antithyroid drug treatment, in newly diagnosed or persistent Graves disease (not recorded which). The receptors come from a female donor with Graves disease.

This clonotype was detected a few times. DNA of the CDR3: TGTGCCAGCAGCTTGATACACCTCTCCTACGAGCAGTACTTC. It encodes CASSLIHLSYEQYF. This chain joins TRBV5-5 and TRBJ2-7; D is undetermined. The CDR3 length is 14 residues. The germline gives CDR1 SGHKS, CDR2 YYEKEE (reference sequence). V was clipped by 1 base and J by 0 bases, with 8 bases between them.

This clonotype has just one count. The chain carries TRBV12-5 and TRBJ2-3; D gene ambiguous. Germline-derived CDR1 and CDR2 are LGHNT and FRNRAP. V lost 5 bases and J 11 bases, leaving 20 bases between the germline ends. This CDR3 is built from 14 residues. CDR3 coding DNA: TGTGCTAGTGGTCCCGGTCTGGGTCCGCAGGAGCAGTATTTT. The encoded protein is CASGPGLGPQEQYF.

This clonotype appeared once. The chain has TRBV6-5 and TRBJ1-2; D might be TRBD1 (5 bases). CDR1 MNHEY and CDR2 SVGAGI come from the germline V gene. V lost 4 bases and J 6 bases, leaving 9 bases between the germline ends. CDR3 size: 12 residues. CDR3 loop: CASSSGLNGYTF. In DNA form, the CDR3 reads TGTGCCAGCAGTTCGGGGCTTAATGGCTACACCTTC.

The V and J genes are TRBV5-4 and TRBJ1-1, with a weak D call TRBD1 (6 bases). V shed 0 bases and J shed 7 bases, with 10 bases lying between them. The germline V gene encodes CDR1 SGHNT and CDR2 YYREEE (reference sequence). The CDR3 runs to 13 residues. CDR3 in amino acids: CASSLGQAFEAFF. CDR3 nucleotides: TGTGCCAGCAGCTTGGGACAGGCCTTTGAAGCTTTCTTT.

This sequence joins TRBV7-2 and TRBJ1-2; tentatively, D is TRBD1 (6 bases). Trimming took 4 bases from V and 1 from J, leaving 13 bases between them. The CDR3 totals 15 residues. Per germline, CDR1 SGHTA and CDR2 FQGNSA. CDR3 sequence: CASSSPGGINYGYTF. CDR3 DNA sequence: TGTGCCAGCAGCTCCCCCGGGGGCATTAACTATGGCTACACCTTC.

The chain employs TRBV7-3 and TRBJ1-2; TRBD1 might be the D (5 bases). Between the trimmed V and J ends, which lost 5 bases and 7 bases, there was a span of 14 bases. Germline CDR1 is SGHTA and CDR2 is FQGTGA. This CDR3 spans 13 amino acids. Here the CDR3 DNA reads TGTGCCAGCAGCATCACAGGACAAGGTGGCTACACCTTC. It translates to CASSITGQGGYTF.

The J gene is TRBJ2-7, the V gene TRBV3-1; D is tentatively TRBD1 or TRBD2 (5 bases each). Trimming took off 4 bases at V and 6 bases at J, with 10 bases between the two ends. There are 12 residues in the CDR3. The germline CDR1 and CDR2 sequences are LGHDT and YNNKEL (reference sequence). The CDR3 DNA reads TGTGCCAGCAGCCTCGGGGACGGCGAGCAGTACTTC. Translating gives CASSLGDGEQYF.

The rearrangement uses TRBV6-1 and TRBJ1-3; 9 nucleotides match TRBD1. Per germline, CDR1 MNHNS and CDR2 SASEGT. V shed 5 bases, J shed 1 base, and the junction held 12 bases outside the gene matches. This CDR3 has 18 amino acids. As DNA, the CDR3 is TGTGCCAGCAGTCTTACAGGGGGCTCTGAGCTATCTGGAAACACCATATATTTT. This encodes CASSLTGGSELSGNTIYF.

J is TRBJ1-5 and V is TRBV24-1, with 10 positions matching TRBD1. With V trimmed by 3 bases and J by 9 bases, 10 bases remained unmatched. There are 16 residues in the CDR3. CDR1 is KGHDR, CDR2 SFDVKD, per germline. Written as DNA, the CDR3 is TGTGCCACCAGTGATCCAGCCGGGACAGGGGTCGCGCCCCAGCATTTT. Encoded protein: CATSDPAGTGVAPQHF.

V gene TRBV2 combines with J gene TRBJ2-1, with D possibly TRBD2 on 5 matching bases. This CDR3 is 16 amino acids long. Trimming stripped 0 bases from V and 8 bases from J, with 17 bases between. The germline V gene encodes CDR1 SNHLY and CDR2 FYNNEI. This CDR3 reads CASSEAPGLSKDEQFF. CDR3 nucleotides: TGTGCCAGCAGTGAAGCTCCAGGACTCTCTAAGGATGAGCAGTTCTTC. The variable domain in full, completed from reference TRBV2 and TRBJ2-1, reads EPEVTQTPSHQVTQMGQEVILRCVPISNHLYFYWYRQILGQKVEFLVSFYNNEISEKSEIFDDQFSVERPDGSNFTLKIRSTKLEDSAMYFCASSEAPGLSKDEQFFGPGTRLTVL.

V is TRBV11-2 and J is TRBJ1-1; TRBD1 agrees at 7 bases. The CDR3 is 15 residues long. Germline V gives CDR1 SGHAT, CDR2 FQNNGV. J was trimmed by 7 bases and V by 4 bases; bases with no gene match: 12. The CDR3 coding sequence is TGTGCCAGCAGCTCAGGGGGGGCCCAGAGGGGTGAAGCTTTCTTT. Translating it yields CASSSGGAQRGEAFF.

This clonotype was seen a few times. The CDR3 protein is CATSGPEWNSPLHF. CDR3 in DNA: TGTGCCACTTCTGGTCCCGAATGGAATTCACCCCTCCACTTT. The V and J genes are TRBV15 and TRBJ1-6, with unresolved D. The length of the CDR3 is 14 residues. The germline gives CDR1 LNHNV, CDR2 YYDKDF (reference sequence). Trimming pared 9 bases from V and 7 bases from J, leaving 16 bases between. The full variable domain, its missing parts supplied by reference TRBV15 and TRBJ1-6, is DAMVIQNPRYQVTQFGKPVTLSCSQTLNHNVMYWYQQKSSQAPKLLFHYYDKDFNNEADTPDNFQSRRPNTSFCFLDIRSPGLGDTAMYLCATSGPEWNSPLHFGNGTRLTVT.

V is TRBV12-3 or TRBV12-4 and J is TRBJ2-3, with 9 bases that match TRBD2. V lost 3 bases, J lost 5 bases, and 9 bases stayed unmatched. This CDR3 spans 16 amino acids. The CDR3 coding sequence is TGTGCCAGCAGTTTTGAGGCGGGAGGGCCAGGAGATACGCAGTATTTT. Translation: CASSFEAGGPGDTQYF.

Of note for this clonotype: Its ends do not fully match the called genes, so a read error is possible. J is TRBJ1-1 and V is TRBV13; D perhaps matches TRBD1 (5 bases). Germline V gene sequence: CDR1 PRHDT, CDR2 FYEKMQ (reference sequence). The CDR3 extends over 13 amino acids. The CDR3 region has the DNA TGTGCCAGCAGCGTAGGGACTTCTCGGGAAGCTTTCTTT. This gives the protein CASSVGTSREAFF. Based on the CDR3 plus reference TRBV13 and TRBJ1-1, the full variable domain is AAGVIQSPRHLIKEKRETATLKCYPIPRHDTVYWYQQGPGQDPQFLISFYEKMQSDKGSIPDRFSAQQFSDYHSELNMSSLELGDSALYFCASSVGTSREAFFGQGTRLTVV.

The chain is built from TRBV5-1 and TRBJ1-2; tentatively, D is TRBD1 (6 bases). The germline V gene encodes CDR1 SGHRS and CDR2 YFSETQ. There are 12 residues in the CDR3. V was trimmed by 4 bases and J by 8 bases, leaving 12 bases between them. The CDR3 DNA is TGCGCCAGCAGCCACAGGGATTTCGGCTACACCTTC. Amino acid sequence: CASSHRDFGYTF.

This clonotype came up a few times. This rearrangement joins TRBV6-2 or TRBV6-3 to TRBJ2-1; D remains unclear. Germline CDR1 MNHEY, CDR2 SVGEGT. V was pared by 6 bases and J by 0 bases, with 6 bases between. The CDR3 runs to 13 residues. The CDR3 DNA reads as TGTGCCAGCAGCCCCAGCTCCTACAATGAGCAGTTCTTC. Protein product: CASSPSSYNEQFF.

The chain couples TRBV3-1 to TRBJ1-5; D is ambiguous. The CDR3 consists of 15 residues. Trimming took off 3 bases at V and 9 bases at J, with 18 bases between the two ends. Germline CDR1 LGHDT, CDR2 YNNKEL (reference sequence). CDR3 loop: CASSQDPADPGPQHF. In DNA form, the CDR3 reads TGTGCCAGCAGCCAGGACCCAGCCGACCCTGGGCCCCAGCATTTT.

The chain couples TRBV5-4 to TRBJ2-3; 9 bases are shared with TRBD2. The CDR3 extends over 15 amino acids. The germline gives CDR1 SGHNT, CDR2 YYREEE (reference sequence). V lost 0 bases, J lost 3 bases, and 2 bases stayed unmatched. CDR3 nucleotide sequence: TGTGCCAGCAGCTTGGTTAGCGGGGGTACAGATACGCAGTATTTT. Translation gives CASSLVSGGTDTQYF.

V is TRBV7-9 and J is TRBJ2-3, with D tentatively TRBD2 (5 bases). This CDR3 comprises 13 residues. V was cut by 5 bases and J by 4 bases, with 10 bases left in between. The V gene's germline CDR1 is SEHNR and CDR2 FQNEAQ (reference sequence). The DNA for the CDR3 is TGTGCCAGCAGCCCCGGGGTAGCAGATACGCAGTATTTT. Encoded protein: CASSPGVADTQYF.

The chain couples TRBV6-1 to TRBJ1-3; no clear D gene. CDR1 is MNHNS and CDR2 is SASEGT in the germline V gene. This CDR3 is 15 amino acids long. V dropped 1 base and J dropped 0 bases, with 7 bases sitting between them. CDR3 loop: CASSEGAGSGNTIYF. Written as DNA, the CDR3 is TGTGCCAGCAGTGAAGGGGCCGGCTCTGGAAACACCATATATTTT.

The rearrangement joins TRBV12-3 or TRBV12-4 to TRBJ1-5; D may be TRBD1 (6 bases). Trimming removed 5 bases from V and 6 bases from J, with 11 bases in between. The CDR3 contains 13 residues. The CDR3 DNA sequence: TGTGCCAGCAGTGTAACAGGGATTCAGCCCCAGCATTTT. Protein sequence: CASSVTGIQPQHF.

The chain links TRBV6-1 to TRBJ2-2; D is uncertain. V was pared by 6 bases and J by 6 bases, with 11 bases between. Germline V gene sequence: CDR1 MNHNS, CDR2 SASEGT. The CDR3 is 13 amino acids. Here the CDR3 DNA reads TGTGCCAGCAGCGAAAGGGAATCCGGGGAGCTGTTTTTT. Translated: CASSERESGELFF.